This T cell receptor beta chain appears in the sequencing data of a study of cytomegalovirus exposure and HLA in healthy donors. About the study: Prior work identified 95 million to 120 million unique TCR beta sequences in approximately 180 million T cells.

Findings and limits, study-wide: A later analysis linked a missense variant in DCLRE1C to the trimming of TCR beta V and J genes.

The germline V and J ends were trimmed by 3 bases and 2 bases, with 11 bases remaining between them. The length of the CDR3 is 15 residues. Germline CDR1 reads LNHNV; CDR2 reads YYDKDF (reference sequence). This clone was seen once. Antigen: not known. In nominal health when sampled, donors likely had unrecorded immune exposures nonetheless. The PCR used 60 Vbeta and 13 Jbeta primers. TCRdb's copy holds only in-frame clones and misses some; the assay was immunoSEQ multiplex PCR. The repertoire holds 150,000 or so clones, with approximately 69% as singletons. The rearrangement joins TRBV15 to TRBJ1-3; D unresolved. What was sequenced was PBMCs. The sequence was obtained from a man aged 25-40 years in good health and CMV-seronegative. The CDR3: CATSSAFGAGNTIYF. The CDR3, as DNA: TGTGCCACCAGCAGTGCCTTCGGGGCTGGAAACACCATATATTTT.